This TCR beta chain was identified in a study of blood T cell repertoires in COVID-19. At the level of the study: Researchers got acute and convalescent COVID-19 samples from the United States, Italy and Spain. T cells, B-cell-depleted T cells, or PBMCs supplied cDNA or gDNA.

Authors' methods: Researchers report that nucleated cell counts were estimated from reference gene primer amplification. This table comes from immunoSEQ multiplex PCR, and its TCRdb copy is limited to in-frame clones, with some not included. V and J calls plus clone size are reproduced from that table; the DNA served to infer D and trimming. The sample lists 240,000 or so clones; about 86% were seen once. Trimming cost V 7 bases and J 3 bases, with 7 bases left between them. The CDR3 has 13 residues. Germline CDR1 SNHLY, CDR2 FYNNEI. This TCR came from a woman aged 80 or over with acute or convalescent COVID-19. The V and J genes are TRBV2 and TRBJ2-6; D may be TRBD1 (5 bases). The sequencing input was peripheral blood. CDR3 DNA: TGTGCCAGCAAAGGGGTTGGGGCCAACGTCCTGACTTTC. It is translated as CASKGVGANVLTF. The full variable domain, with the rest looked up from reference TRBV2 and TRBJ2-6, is EPEVTQTPSHQVTQMGQEVILRCVPISNHLYFYWYRQILGQKVEFLVSFYNNEISEKSEIFDDQFSVERPDGSNFTLKIRSTKLEDSAMYFCASKGVGANVLTFGAGSRLTVL.